Included here is one T cell receptor beta chain sequence, with context. Measured with immunoSEQ multiplex PCR; TCRdb has only the in-frame clones, and not every one. The table lists approximately 700,000 clones, 55% to 85% of them singletons. The data are from a study of shared clonotypes between healthy human individuals. The CDR3 spans 12 residues. The V end lost 6 bases, the J end lost 8 bases, and 11 bases lay between the germline ends. Per germline, CDR1 MDHEN and CDR2 SYDVKM. The chain couples TRBV28 to TRBJ1-5; D uncertain. Material: memory CD4+ T cells sorted from blood. The subset was: CD45RA-negative fraction. The source is a woman in her thirties in good health. This CDR3 is CASRPRWEPQHF. In nucleotides, the CDR3 is TGTGCCAGCAGACCTCGATGGGAGCCCCAGCATTTT.